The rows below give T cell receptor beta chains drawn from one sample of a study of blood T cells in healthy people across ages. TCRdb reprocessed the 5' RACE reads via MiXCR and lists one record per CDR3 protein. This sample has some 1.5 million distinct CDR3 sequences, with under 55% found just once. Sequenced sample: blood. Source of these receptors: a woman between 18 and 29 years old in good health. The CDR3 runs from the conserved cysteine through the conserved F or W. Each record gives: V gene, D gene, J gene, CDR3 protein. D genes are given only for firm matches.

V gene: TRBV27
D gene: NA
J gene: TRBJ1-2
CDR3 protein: CASSHPGREDGYTF

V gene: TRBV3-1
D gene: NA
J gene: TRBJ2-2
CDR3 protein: CASSETGTTGELFF

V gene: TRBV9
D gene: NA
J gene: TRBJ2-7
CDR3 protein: CASSVGFSNYYEQYF

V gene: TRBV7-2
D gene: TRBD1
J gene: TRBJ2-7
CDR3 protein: CASRSDRHSYEQNF

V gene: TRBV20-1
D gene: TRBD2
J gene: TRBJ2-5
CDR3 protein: CSASILAGVLQETQYF

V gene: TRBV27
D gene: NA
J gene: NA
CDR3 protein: CASSRLPEYEQYF

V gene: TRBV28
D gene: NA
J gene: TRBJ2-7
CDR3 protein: CASSPGGTGYYEQYF

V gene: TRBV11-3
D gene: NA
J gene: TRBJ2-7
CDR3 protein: CASSQRGCEQYF

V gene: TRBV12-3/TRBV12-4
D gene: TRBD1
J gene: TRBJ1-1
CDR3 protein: CASSLTGTVIVAFF

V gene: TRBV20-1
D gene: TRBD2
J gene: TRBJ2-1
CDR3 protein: CSARVGLAGGRYNEQFF

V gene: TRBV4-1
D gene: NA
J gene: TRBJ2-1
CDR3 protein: CASRPRVVEKDGQFF

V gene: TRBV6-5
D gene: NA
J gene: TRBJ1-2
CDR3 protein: CASSYQDGLDGYTF

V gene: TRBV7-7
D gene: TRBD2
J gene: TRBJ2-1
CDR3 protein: CASSLVPRTSGTFYNEQFF

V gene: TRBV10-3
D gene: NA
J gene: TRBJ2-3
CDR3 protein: CAISAQATDTQYF

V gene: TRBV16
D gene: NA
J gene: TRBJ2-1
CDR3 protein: CASSQSIGNEQFF

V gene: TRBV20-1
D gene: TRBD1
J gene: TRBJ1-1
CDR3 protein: CSARTGNTEAFF

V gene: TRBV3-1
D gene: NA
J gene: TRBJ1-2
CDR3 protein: CASSQLINYGYTF

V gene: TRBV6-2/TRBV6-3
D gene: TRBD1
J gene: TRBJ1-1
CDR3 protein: CASSPDRGRPNTEAFF

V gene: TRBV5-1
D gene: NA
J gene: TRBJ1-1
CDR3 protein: CASSSTGRDTEAFF

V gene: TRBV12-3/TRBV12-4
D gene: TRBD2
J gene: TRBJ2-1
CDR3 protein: CASSPDVPRGDRFF

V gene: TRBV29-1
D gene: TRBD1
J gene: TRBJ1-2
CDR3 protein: CSVEERDRGLGYTF

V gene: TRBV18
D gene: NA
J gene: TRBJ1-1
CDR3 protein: CASSPDRHTEAFF

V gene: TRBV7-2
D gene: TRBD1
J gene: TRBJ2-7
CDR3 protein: CASSFANPGTGSTLHPMSSYEQYF

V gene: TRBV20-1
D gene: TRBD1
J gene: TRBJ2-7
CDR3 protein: CSANRGRDYEQYF

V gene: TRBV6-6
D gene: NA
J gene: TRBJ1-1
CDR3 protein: CASSYSIRNTEAFF

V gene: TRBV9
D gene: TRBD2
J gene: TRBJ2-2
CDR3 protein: CASSVIAGPNTGELFF

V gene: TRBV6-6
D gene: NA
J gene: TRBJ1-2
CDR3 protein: CASSYRTDDYGHTF

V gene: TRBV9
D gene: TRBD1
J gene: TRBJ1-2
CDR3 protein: CASSAQQGAGGYTF

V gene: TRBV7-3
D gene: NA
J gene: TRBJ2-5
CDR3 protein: CASSLHGTEEETQYF

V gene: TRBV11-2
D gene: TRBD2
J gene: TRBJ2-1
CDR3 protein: CASSLEGTIYNEQFF

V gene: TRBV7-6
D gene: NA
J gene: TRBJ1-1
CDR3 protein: CASSKRAKERAFF

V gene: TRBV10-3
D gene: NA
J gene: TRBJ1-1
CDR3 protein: CAISERSNTEAFF

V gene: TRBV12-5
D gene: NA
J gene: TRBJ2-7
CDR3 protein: CASARYEQYF

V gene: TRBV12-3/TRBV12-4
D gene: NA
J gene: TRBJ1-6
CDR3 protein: CASSTGFYSPLHF

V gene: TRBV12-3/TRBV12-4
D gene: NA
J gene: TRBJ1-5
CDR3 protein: CAISLRGGNQPQHF

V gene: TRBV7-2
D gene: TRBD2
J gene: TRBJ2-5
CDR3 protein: CASSLGLAGGWEQYF

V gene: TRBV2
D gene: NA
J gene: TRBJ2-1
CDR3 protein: CASSERRGAYNEQFF

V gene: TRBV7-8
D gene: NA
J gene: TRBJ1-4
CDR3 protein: CASSKRGINEKLFF

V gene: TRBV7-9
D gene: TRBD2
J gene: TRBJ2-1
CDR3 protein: CASSWTRDNEQFF

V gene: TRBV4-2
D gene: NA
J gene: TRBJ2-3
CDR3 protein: CASSQEGGQWTDTQYF

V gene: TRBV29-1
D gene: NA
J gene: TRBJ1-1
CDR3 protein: CSVEGLLETEAFF